This T cell receptor beta chain was captured by sequencing in a study of T cell responses to AZD1222 COVID-19 vaccine. Turning to the study itself: Second-dose groups at about 4 or about 12 weeks were pooled.

Overall study results and limits: The study sampled repertoires only after the peak T cell response. Donors were chiefly white British, with a greater number of females, and clonal diversity was perhaps underestimated.

About this clone: Its antigen is undetermined.

J was trimmed by 6 bases and V by 3 bases; bases with no gene match: 3. Germline CDR1 and CDR2: SGHNT and YYREEE (reference sequence). The CDR3 loop spans 16 amino acids. The table came from immunoSEQ multiplex PCR; TCRdb's copy has only in-frame clones and leaves some out. Among some 120,000 clones listed, about 92% were seen once. The input for sequencing was peripheral blood, taken on day 0 of AZD1222 vaccination. The chain links TRBV5-4 to TRBJ2-4; TRBD2 matches at 16 bases. This receptor was identified in an adult in good health. CDR3 sequence reads: CASSSGLAGGGNIQYF. In nucleotides, the CDR3 is TGTGCCAGCAGCTCGGGACTAGCGGGAGGGGGAAACATTCAGTACTTC.